Each of the 13 T cell receptor beta chains below was sequenced from the same sample in a study of post-analysis software for immune sequencing data. The antigens for these receptors are not known. General study results and limits: Higher frequency in patients than in controls was seen for roughly five TRBV segments, with TRBV5-6, TRBV5-1 and TRBV20-1 among them.

Carried by the TCR beta cDNA libraries were unique molecular identifiers. TCRdb reprocessed the PCR reads via MiXCR and lists one record per CDR3 protein. The sample yields about 800,000 distinct CDR3 sequences, 30% seen once. Sequenced material: blood. These receptors all come from a girl aged 5-17 years with multiple sclerosis.

The gene calls are TRBV27 and TRBJ2-6; D assignment may be TRBD1 or TRBD2 (5 bases each). Germline V lookup: CDR1 MNHEY, CDR2 SMNVEV (reference sequence). CDR3 length: 11 amino acids. V was clipped by 8 bases and J by 8 bases, with 7 bases between them. CDR3 nucleotide sequence: TGTGCCAGCGGGACGACCAACGTCCTGACTTTC. This codes for CASGTTNVLTF.

A few counts support this clonotype. The V gene is TRBV28, the J gene TRBJ1-2; no reliable D call. CDR3 length equals 15 residues. Trimming took 4 bases from V and 5 from J, leaving 17 bases between them. Germline loops: CDR1 MDHEN, CDR2 SYDVKM. The CDR3 sequence is CASSSPFWVTYGYTF. The CDR3 nucleotides are TGTGCCAGCAGTTCCCCGTTTTGGGTTACATATGGCTACACCTTC.

The V gene is TRBV20-1, the J gene TRBJ1-4; D possibly corresponds to TRBD1 (6 bases). V dropped 6 bases and J dropped 5 bases, with 13 bases sitting between them. This CDR3 spans 13 amino acids. Germline V gene data show CDR1 as DFQATT and CDR2 as SNEGSKA (reference sequence). The CDR3 loop reads CSALGAGNEKLFF. As DNA, the CDR3 is TGCAGTGCGCTGGGGGCAGGGAATGAAAAACTGTTTTTT.

This chain connects TRBV5-1 to TRBJ2-1, with 7 bases fitting TRBD2. The germline CDR1 and CDR2 sequences are SGHRS and YFSETQ. V gave up 0 bases and J gave up 8 bases; unmatched junction bases: 8. This CDR3 is built from 15 residues. This CDR3 reads CASSLAGGVIDEQFF. As DNA, the CDR3 is TGCGCCAGCAGCTTGGCGGGGGGAGTCATTGATGAGCAGTTCTTC. The variable domain in full, completed from reference TRBV5-1 and TRBJ2-1, reads KAGVTQTPRYLIKTRGQQVTLSCSPISGHRSVSWYQQTPGQGLQFLFEYFSETQRNKGNFPGRFSGRQFSNSRSEMNVSTLELGDSALYLCASSLAGGVIDEQFFGPGTRLTVL.

This chain links TRBV10-1 with TRBJ2-7; D is ambiguous. The CDR3 loop spans 14 amino acids. Germline-derived CDR1 and CDR2 are WNHNN and SYGVQD (reference sequence). V lost 4 bases and J lost 1, with 11 bases in between. The CDR3 region is CASSGFTLSYEQYF. CDR3 DNA sequence: TGCGCCAGCAGTGGGTTCACCTTATCCTACGAGCAGTACTTC.

Concerning this clonotype: The junction departs from germline at one end; a sequencing error may be responsible. This sequence joins TRBV20-1 and TRBJ2-1; a weak D match, TRBD2 (6 bases). The length of the CDR3 is 16 residues. In germline, CDR1 is DFQATT, CDR2 SNEGSKA (reference sequence). The CDR3 nucleotides are TGCAGTGTCCTATATGATGCGCGGGACCTTTCCAATGAGCAGTTCTTT. Its translation: CSVLYDARDLSNEQFF.

The chain recombines TRBV5-1 with TRBJ2-1, with D perhaps matching TRBD1 (7 bases). The CDR3 contains 16 residues. From germline, CDR1 is SGHRS and CDR2 YFSETQ. V was trimmed by 5 bases and J by 2 bases, leaving 17 bases between them. The CDR3 DNA reads TGCGCCAGCAGTGGATATACAGGGGAGGCCTACAATGAGCAGTTCTTC. Translation: CASSGYTGEAYNEQFF.

The chain uses TRBV20-1 and TRBJ2-1; D unresolved. The CDR3 sequence is 10 residues long. Per germline, CDR1 DFQATT and CDR2 SNEGSKA (reference sequence). V was shortened by 5 bases and J by 10 bases, with 9 bases between the two germline ends. The CDR3 coding sequence is TGCAGTGCTTACGGAAGGGAGCAGTTCTTC. Its protein is CSAYGREQFF.

The chain links TRBV7-9 to TRBJ1-6; D is undetermined. The CDR3 covers 15 residues. V lost 6 bases to trimming and J lost 5 bases, with 14 bases between them. The V gene's germline CDR1 is SEHNR and CDR2 FQNEAQ (reference sequence). This CDR3 is CASRDETGNNSPLHF. The CDR3 bases are TGTGCCAGCAGGGACGAAACGGGGAATAATTCACCCCTCCACTTT.

This clonotype was seen a handful of times. The chain employs TRBV28 and TRBJ1-5, with 7 bases fitting TRBD1. From germline, CDR1 is MDHEN and CDR2 SYDVKM. This CDR3 region has 16 residues. V lost 6 bases, J lost 0 bases, and 8 bases stayed unmatched. The CDR3 reads CASREGALYSNQPQHF. As DNA, the CDR3 is TGTGCCAGCAGGGAGGGGGCCCTCTATAGCAATCAGCCCCAGCATTTT.

The chain uses TRBV20-1 and TRBJ2-1, with D perhaps matching TRBD2 (6 bases). Germline CDR1 and CDR2: DFQATT and SNEGSKA (reference sequence). V lost 4 bases and J lost 0, with 19 bases in between. The CDR3 has 17 amino acids. In DNA form, the CDR3 reads TGCAGTGCTACCAAAAGATGGCTAGCGAGCTCCTACAATGAGCAGTTCTTC. Its protein is CSATKRWLASSYNEQFF.

V is TRBV27 and J is TRBJ2-1; no clear D gene. Trimming took 3 bases from V and 8 from J, leaving 14 bases between them. The CDR3 loop spans 14 amino acids. The germline CDR1 and CDR2 sequences are MNHEY and SMNVEV (reference sequence). The CDR3 is CASSFSTRRDEQFF. CDR3 bases: TGTGCCAGCAGTTTCTCTACCAGACGCGATGAGCAGTTCTTC.

There are a few counts of this clonotype. The rearrangement links TRBV20-1 to TRBJ2-3; 7 bases map to TRBD1. Germline V gives CDR1 DFQATT, CDR2 SNEGSKA (reference sequence). V shed 0 bases and J 2 bases; nucleotides not matched to a gene: 5. The CDR3 contains 15 residues. The CDR3 nucleotides are TGCAGTGCTAGAGAAGACAGGGTATCCACAGATACGCAGTATTTT. Translated: CSAREDRVSTDTQYF.